This passage covers 18 T cell receptor beta chains from one sample sequenced in a study of blood T cell repertoires in COVID-19. The table came from immunoSEQ multiplex PCR; TCRdb's copy has only in-frame clones and leaves some out. The sample consists of fewer than 150,000 clones, approximately 85% of them appearing once. The specimen sequenced was peripheral blood. Receptors were obtained from a woman aged 60-75 years with COVID-19, enrolled during active disease.

This chain links TRBV19 with TRBJ2-3, with TRBD2 matching over 7 bases. Germline values: CDR1 LNHDA, CDR2 SQIVND (reference sequence). This CDR3 contains 13 residues. Losses at the gene ends were 11 bases for V and 5 bases for J; bases not matched to a gene: 10. CDR3 DNA sequence: TGTGCCTCTCTAGGGACTAAATTAGATACGCAGTATTTT. It codes for CASLGTKLDTQYF.

The chain uses TRBV6-5 and TRBJ1-1; possible D gene TRBD1, 6 bases. CDR1 is MNHEY and CDR2 is SVGAGI in the germline V gene. The germline V and J ends were trimmed by 7 bases and 0 bases, with 12 bases remaining between them. This CDR3 is built from 14 residues. The CDR3 region has the DNA TGTGCCAGCATTCGACAGGTAATGAACACTGAAGCTTTCTTT. Protein product: CASIRQVMNTEAFF.

The chain has TRBV27 and TRBJ2-7; D may be TRBD2 (7 bases). CDR3 length: 14 residues. Germline CDR1 and CDR2: MNHEY and SMNVEV (reference sequence). The ends were cut back, 1 base at V and 7 bases at J, with 14 bases in the middle. The CDR3 DNA reads as TGTGCCAGCAGTTTATGGAAGGGGGGGAGGGAGCAGTACTTC. Protein product: CASSLWKGGREQYF.

This clone was recorded a few times. The rearrangement uses TRBV7-3 and TRBJ2-3; 10 nucleotides align to TRBD2. Germline CDR1 reads SGHTA; CDR2 reads FQGTGA. This CDR3 has 16 amino acids. Trimming removed 2 bases from V and 3 bases from J; junction bases left unmatched: 5. CDR3 sequence reads: CASSLQSGGATDTQYF. CDR3 sequence (DNA): TGTGCCAGCAGCTTACAGAGCGGGGGGGCGACAGATACGCAGTATTTT.

This chain uses TRBV6-6 with TRBJ2-2; D possibly corresponds to TRBD1 (6 bases). Germline CDR1 is MNHNY and CDR2 is SVGAGI (reference sequence). V lost 2 bases and J 0 bases, leaving 10 bases between the germline ends. This CDR3 contains 16 residues. The CDR3 sequence is CASSYAGASNTGELFF. The CDR3 coding sequence is TGTGCCAGCAGTTACGCAGGGGCTTCGAACACCGGGGAGCTGTTTTTT.

The chain uses TRBV29-1 and TRBJ2-1; weak D call: TRBD2 (5 bases). Between the trimmed V and J ends, which lost 7 bases and 5 bases, there was a span of 9 bases. The V gene's germline CDR1 is SQVTM and CDR2 ANQGSEA. The length of the CDR3 is 11 residues. The DNA for the CDR3 is TGCAGCGGGGAGAGAAACAATGAGCAGTTCTTC. As protein: CSGERNNEQFF.

This sequence joins TRBV11-2 and TRBJ2-5; 10 bases fit TRBD2. Unmatched junction bases numbered 2, after V lost 6 bases and J lost 4 bases. The CDR3 is made up of 13 amino acids. Germline V gives CDR1 SGHAT, CDR2 FQNNGV. This chain's CDR3 is CASSIAGGETQYF. CDR3 in DNA: TGTGCCAGCAGTATAGCGGGGGGAGAGACCCAGTACTTC.

This sequence joins TRBV10-1 and TRBJ2-7; D remains unclear. The CDR3 sequence is 17 residues long. In germline, CDR1 is WNHNN, CDR2 SYGVQD (reference sequence). Trimming left V 6 bases short and J 0 bases short, with 21 bases between. The CDR3 DNA follows: TGCGCCAGCAGCCCTTGGGCTGAACGTCCCAGCTCCTACGAGCAGTACTTC. This gives the protein CASSPWAERPSSYEQYF.

The chain couples TRBV6-5 to TRBJ1-1, with D hard to call. The CDR3 runs to 15 residues. Germline lookup yields CDR1 MNHEY and CDR2 SVGAGI. V was cut by 2 bases and J by 3 bases, with 13 bases left in between. CDR3 sequence: CASSYPTFQDTEAFF. The DNA of the CDR3 is TGTGCCAGCAGTTACCCCACATTCCAGGACACTGAAGCTTTCTTT.

The chain uses TRBV3-1 (or the pseudogene TRBV3-2) and TRBJ1-5; a weak D match, TRBD1 (6 bases). CDR3 length equals 15 residues. Germline V gives CDR1 LGHDT, CDR2 YNNKEL (reference sequence). With 6 bases removed from V and 7 bases from J, the gap between germline ends came to 19 bases. The CDR3: CASSHSMGARQPQHF. For the CDR3, the DNA is TGTGCCAGCAGTCACTCAATGGGGGCAAGGCAGCCCCAGCATTTT.

This rearrangement joins TRBV7-9 to TRBJ2-1; TRBD1 agrees at 7 bases. CDR1 and CDR2 from the germline V gene are SEHNR and FQNEAQ (reference sequence). The CDR3 loop spans 16 amino acids. The ends lost 1 base at V and 4 bases at J; junction bases unmatched: 7. In DNA, the CDR3 is TGTGCCAGCAGCTTAGGGGTAGGGGGCAAATACAATGAGCAGTTCTTC. Translated: CASSLGVGGKYNEQFF.

The rearrangement uses TRBV2 and TRBJ1-5; tentative D call: TRBD1 (5 bases). In germline, CDR1 is SNHLY, CDR2 FYNNEI. The CDR3 has 14 amino acids. Trimming took off 3 bases at V and 7 bases at J, with 13 bases between the two ends. CDR3: CASSDRARGQPQHF. The DNA for the CDR3 is TGTGCCAGCAGTGACAGGGCGCGAGGCCAGCCCCAGCATTTT.

V gene TRBV24-1 combines with J gene TRBJ1-2, with TRBD1 matching 9 bases. Trimming removed 3 bases from V and 6 bases from J; junction bases left unmatched: 22. The germline V gene has CDR1 KGHDR and CDR2 SFDVKD. The CDR3 covers 20 residues. The CDR3 loop reads CATSDPSRDRDKGGDHGYTF. CDR3 DNA: TGTGCCACCAGTGATCCGTCCCGGGACAGGGACAAGGGCGGAGATCATGGCTACACCTTC.

The chain joins TRBV7-7 to TRBJ2-7; 7 bases map to TRBD1. Germline V gives CDR1 SSHAT, CDR2 FNYEAQ (reference sequence). The CDR3 has 16 residues. The V gene end was trimmed by 5 bases and the J gene end by 0 bases; junction bases not matched to a gene: 10. This CDR3 reads CASSPLTGSSSYEQYF. The CDR3 nucleotides read TGTGCCAGCAGCCCACTGACAGGGTCGAGCTCCTACGAGCAGTACTTC.

The chain uses TRBV7-3 and TRBJ2-3; 12 bases line up with TRBD1. The CDR3 length is 16 residues. The germline V gene has CDR1 SGHTA and CDR2 FQGTGA. The V gene end was trimmed by 1 base and the J gene end by 5 bases; junction bases not matched to a gene: 4. CDR3 amino acids: CASSLKGQGAGDTQYF. The CDR3 DNA follows: TGTGCCAGCAGCTTAAAGGGACAGGGGGCAGGAGATACGCAGTATTTT.

V is TRBV19 and J is TRBJ1-1; TRBD1 matches at 10 bases. CDR1 LNHDA and CDR2 SQIVND come from the germline V gene (reference sequence). Trimming took 3 bases from V and 3 from J; bases not matched to a gene: 4. The CDR3 sequence is 15 residues long. Written as DNA, the CDR3 is TGTGCCAGTAGTATCGACAGGGGGCGGGACACTGAAGCTTTCTTT. It specifies CASSIDRGRDTEAFF.

The V call is TRBV24-1, the J call TRBJ2-3, with 7 bases matching TRBD2. The CDR3 loop spans 14 amino acids. V was pared by 7 bases and J by 2 bases, with 5 bases of the junction left unmatched. Germline CDR1 KGHDR, CDR2 SFDVKD. CDR3 bases: TGTGCCACCAGACCAGCGGGATCCACAGATACGCAGTATTTT. This translates into CATRPAGSTDTQYF.

CDR3 residues: CASSLGAGGETQYF. CDR3 sequence (DNA): TGTGCCAGCAGCTTAGGGGCAGGGGGGGAGACCCAGTACTTC. This sequence joins TRBV11-3 and TRBJ2-5; D is perhaps TRBD1 (7 bases). The CDR3 is made up of 14 amino acids. Trimming shortened V by 1 base and J by 5 bases, and 11 bases separated the two germline ends. CDR1 SGHNT and CDR2 YENEEA come from the germline V gene.